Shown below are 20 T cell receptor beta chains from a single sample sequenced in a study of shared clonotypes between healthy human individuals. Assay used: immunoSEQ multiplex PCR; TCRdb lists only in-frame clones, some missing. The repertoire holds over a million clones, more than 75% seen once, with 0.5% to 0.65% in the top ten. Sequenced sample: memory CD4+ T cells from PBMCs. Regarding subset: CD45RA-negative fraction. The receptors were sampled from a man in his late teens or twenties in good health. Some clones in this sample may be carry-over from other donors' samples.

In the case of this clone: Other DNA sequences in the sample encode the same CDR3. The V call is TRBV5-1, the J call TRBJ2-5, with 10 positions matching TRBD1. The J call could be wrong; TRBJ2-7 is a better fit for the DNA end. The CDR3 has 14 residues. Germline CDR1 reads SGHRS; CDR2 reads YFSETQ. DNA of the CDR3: TGCGCCAGCAGCTTGGGGACAGGGGGCTACGAGCAGTACTTC. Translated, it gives CASSLGTGGYEQYF.

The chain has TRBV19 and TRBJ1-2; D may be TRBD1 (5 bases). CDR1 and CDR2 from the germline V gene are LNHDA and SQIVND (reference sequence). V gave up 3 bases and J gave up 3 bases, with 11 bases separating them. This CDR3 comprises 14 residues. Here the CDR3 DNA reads TGTGCCAGTAGTATGCGGGGGGTCGACTATGGCTACACCTTC. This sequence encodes CASSMRGVDYGYTF.

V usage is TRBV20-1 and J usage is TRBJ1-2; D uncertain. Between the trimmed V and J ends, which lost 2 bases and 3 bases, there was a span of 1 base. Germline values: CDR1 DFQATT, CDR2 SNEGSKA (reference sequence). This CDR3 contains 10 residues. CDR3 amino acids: CSARYYGYTF. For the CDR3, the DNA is TGCAGTGCTAGATACTATGGCTACACCTTC.

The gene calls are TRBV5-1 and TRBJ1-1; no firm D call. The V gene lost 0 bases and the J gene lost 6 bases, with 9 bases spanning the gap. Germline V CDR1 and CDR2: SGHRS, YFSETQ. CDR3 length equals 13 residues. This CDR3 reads CASSLVLGSEAFF. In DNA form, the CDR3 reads TGCGCCAGCAGCTTGGTTCTGGGGTCTGAAGCTTTCTTT.

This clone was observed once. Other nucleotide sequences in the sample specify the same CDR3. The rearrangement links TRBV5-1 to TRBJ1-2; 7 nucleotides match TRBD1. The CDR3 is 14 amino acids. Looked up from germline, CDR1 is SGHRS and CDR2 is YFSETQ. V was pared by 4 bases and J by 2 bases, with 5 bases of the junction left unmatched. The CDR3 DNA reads TGCGCCAGCAGCCCAGCACAGGGGAACTATGGCTACACCTTC. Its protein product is CASSPAQGNYGYTF.

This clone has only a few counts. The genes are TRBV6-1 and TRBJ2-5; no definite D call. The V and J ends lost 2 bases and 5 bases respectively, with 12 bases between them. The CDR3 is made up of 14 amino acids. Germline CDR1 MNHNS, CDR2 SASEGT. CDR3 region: CASSEPGFGETQYF. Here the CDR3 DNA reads TGTGCCAGCAGTGAACCAGGTTTTGGGGAGACCCAGTACTTC.

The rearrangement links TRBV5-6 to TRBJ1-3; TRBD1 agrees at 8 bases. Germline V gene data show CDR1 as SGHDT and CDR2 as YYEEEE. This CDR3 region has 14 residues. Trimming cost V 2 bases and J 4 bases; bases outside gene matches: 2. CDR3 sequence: CASSFRTGGNTIYF. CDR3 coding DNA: TGTGCCAGCAGCTTCAGGACAGGGGGAAACACCATATATTTT.

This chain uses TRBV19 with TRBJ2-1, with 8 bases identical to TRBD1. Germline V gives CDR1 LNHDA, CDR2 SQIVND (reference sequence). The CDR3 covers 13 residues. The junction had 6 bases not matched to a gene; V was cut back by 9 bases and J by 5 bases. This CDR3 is CASKGQANNEQFF. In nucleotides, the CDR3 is TGTGCCAGCAAGGGACAGGCTAACAATGAGCAGTTCTTC.

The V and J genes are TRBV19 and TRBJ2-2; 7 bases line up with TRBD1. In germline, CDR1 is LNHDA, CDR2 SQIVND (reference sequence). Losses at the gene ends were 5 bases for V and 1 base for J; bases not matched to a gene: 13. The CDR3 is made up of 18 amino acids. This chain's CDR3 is CASSLPPPGTVNTGELFF. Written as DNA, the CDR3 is TGTGCCAGTAGTTTGCCCCCCCCCGGGACAGTGAACACCGGGGAGCTGTTTTTT.

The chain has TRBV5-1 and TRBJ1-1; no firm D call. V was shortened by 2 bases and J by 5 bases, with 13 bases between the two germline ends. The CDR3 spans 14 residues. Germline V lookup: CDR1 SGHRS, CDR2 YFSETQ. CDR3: CASSFSSPGTEAFF. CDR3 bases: TGCGCCAGCAGCTTTTCTTCCCCGGGGACTGAAGCTTTCTTT.

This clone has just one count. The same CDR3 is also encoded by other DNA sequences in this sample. CDR3 coding DNA: TGCGCCAGCAGCCAAGATCTTGGGGACTATGGCTACACCTTC. Translation gives CASSQDLGDYGYTF. The chain links TRBV4-1 to TRBJ1-2; no definite D call. The germline CDR1 and CDR2 sequences are MGHRA and YSYEKL. Trimming shortened V by 0 bases and J by 3 bases, and 8 bases separated the two germline ends. The CDR3 loop spans 14 amino acids.

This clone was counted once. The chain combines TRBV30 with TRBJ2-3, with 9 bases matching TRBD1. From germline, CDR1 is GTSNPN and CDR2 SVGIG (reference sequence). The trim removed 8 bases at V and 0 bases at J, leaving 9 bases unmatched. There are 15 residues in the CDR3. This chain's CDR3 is CAGHQTGGSTDTQYF. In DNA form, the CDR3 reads TGTGCCGGACATCAGACAGGGGGAAGCACAGATACGCAGTATTTT. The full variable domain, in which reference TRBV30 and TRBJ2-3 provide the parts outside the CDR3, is SQTIHQWPATLVQPVGSPLSLECTVEGTSNPNLYWYRQAAGRGLQLLFYSVGIGQISSEVPQNLSASRPQDRQFILSSKKLLLSDSGFYLCAGHQTGGSTDTQYFGPGTRLTVL.

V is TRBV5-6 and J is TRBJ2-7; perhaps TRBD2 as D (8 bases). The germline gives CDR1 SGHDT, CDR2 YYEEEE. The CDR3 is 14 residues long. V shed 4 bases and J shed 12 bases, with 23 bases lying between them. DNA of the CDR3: TGTGCCAGCAGCCCGGCGGGGGGACAGCCGGCGCGGTACTTC. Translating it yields CASSPAGGQPARYF.

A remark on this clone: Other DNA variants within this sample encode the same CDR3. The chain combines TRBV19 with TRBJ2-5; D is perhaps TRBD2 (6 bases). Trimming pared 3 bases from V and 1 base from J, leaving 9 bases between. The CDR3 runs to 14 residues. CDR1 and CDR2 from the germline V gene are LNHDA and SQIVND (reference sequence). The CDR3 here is CASSMGGPQETQYF. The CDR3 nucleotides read TGTGCCAGTAGTATGGGAGGACCCCAAGAGACCCAGTACTTC. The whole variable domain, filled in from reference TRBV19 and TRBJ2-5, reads DGGITQSPKYLFRKEGQNVTLSCEQNLNHDAMYWYRQDPGQGLRLIYYSQIVNDFQKGDIAEGYSVSREKKESFPLTVTSAQKNPTAFYLCASSMGGPQETQYFGPGTRLLVL.

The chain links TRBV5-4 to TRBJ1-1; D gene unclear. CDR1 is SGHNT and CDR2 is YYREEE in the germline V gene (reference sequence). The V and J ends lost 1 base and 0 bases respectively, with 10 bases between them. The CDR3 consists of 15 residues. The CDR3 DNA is TGTGCCAGCAGCTTGTCCACAAGACTGAACACTGAAGCTTTCTTT. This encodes CASSLSTRLNTEAFF. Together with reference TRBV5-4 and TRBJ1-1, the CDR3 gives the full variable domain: ETGVTQSPTHLIKTRGQQVTLRCSSQSGHNTVSWYQQALGQGPQFIFQYYREEENGRGNFPPRFSGLQFPNYSSELNVNALELDDSALYLCASSLSTRLNTEAFFGQGTRLTVV.

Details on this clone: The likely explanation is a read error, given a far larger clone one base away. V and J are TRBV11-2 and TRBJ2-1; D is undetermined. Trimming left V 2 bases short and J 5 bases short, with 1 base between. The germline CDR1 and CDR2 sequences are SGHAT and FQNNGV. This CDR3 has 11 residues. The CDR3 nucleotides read TGTGCCAGCAGCTTAAACAATGAGCAGTTCTTC. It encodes CASSLNNEQFF.

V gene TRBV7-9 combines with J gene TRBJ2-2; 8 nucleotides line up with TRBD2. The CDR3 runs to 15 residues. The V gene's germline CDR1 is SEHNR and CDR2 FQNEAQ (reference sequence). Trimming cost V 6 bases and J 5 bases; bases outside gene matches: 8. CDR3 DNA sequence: TGTGCCAGCAGGCCCCAGCGCGGGAGGACCGGGGAGCTGTTTTTT. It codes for CASRPQRGRTGELFF.

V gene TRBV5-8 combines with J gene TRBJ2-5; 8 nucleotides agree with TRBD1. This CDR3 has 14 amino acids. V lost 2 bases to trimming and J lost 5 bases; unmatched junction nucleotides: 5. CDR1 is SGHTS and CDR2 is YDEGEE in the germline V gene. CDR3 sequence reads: CASSFGQGWETQYF. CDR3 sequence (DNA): TGTGCCAGCAGCTTCGGACAGGGATGGGAGACCCAGTACTTC.

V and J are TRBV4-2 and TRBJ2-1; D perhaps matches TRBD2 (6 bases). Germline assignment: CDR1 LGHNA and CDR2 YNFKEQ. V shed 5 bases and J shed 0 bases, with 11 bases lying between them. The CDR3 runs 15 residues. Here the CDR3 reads CASSLTRGSYNEQFF. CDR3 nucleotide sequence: TGTGCCAGCAGCTTGACGCGGGGCTCCTACAATGAGCAGTTCTTC.

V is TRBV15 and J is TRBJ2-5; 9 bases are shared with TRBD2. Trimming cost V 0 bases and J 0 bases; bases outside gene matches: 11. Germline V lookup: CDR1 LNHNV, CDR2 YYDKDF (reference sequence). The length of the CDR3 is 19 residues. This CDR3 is CATSRDPGASGKYQETQYF. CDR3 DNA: TGTGCCACCAGCAGAGATCCCGGGGCTAGCGGGAAGTACCAAGAGACCCAGTACTTC.